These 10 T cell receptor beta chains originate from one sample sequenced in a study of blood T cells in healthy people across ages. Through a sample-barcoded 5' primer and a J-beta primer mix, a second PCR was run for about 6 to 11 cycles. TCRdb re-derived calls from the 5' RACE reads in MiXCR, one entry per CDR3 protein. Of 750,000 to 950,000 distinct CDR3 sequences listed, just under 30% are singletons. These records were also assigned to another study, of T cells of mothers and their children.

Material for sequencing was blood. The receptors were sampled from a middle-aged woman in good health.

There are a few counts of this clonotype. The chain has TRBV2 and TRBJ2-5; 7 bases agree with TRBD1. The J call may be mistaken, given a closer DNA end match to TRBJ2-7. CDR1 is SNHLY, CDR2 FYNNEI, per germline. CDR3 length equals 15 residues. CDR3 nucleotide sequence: TGTGCCAGCAGTCCCTCCCCGGGACAGCAATACGAGCAGTACTTC. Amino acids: CASSPSPGQQYEQYF.

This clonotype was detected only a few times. The CDR3: CATRIMGGELFF. The CDR3 region has the DNA TGTGCCACCCGCATAATGGGCGGGGAGCTGTTTTTT. The J gene is TRBJ2-2, the V gene TRBV7-2; D unresolved. Germline V gene sequence: CDR1 SGHTA, CDR2 FQGNSA. The germline V and J ends were trimmed by 10 bases and 7 bases, with 13 bases remaining between them. This CDR3 has 12 residues.

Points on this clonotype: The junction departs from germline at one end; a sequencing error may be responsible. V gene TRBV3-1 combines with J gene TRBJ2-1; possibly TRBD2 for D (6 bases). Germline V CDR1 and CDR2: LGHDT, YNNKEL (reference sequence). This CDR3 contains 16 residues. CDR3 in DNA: TGTGCCGGCAGCCAAAACCCGGGACTCTCATACAATGAGCAGTTCTTC. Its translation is CAGSQNPGLSYNEQFF.

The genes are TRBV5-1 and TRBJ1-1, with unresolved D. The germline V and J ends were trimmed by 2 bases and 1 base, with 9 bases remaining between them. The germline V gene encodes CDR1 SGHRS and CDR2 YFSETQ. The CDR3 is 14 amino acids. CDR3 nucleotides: TGCGCCAGCAGCTTTTTTTCTCCGAACACTGAAGCTTTCTTT. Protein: CASSFFSPNTEAFF.

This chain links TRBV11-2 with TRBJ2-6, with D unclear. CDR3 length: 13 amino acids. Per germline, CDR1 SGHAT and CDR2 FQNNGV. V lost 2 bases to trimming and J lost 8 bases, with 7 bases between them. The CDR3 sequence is CASSLSGPNVLTF. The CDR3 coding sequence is TGTGCCAGCAGCTTAAGTGGCCCCAACGTCCTGACTTTC.

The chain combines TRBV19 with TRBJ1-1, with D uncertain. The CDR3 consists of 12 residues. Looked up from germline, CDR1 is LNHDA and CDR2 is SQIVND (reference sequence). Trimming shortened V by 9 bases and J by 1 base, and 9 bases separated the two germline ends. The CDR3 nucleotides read TGTGCCAGCATCAGCGGGAACACTGAAGCTTTCTTT. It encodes CASISGNTEAFF.

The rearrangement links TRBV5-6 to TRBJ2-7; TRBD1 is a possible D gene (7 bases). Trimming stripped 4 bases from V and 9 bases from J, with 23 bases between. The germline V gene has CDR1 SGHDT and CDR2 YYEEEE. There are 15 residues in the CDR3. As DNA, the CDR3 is TGTGCCAGCAGCGCCGGGACAGCCGTTCTCGGGGGGCAGTACTTC. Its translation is CASSAGTAVLGGQYF.

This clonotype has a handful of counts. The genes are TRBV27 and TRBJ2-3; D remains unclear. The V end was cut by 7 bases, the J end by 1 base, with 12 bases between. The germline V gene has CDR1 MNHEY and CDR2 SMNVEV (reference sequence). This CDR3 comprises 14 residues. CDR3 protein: CASTPLGGTDTQYF. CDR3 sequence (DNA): TGTGCCAGCACCCCCCTTGGGGGCACAGATACGCAGTATTTT.

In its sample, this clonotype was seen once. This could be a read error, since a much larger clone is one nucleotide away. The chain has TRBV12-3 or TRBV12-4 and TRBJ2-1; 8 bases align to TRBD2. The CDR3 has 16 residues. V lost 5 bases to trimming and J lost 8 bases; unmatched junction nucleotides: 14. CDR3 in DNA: TGTGCCAGCAGTCCAACTACTAGCGGCACGTACGATGAGCAGTTCTTC. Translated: CASSPTTSGTYDEQFF.

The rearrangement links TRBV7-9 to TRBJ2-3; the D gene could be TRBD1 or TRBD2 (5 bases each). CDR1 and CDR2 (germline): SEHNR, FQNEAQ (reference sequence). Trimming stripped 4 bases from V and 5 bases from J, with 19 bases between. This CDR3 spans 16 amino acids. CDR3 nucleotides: TGTGCCAGCAGCTCAATCACGGGGCCTACAGTAGATACGCAGTATTTT. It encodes CASSSITGPTVDTQYF.